This T cell receptor (beta chain) was identified in a study of CD8 T cells in Susac syndrome. General study results and limits: The CD4+ T cell repertoires of Susac syndrome were found to show no clonal expansion.

This CDR3 comprises 13 residues. The germline gives CDR1 DFQATT, CDR2 SNEGSKA (reference sequence). Trimming cost V 3 bases and J 6 bases; bases outside gene matches: 5. On this clonotype itself: What it recognizes is unknown.

With random hexamers, 0.5 to 1 ug RNA was reverse transcribed. In TCRdb, the immunoSEQ multiplex PCR reads were re-called with MiXCR into one record per CDR3 protein. The sample consists of about 180,000 distinct CDR3 sequences, just under 95% of them appearing once. The patients with Susac syndrome satisfied recently defined diagnostic criteria for either definite or probable disease. The sequence came from a human donor with Susac syndrome. Sequences were obtained from CD4+ T cells from PBMCs. V gene TRBV20-1 combines with J gene TRBJ1-5; 7 nucleotides agree with TRBD1. The CDR3 nucleotides are TGCAGTGCTAGGACAGGGCCGGGTCAGCCCCAGCATTTT. Translation: CSARTGPGQPQHF.